Listed here are 26 T cell receptor beta chains from one sample, sequenced in a study of Graves' ophthalmopathy and Graves' hyperthyroidism. Amplified TCR beta CDR3 regions were obtained using RNA transcripts as template. First-round RT-PCR employed HTBI primers, with a second-round multiplex PCR after it. TCRdb passed the multiplex PCR reads through MiXCR, listing each CDR3 protein once. The repertoire holds 40,000 to 50,000 distinct CDR3 sequences, with over 40% as singletons. The sequenced sample consisted of peripheral blood. Every receptor here comes from an adult man with Graves' ophthalmopathy.

This clonotype was counted ten times or more. This chain joins TRBV7-3 and TRBJ2-3; D uncertain. Trimming took 0 bases from V and 8 from J, leaving 12 bases between them. CDR3 length: 14 residues. The V gene's germline CDR1 is SGHTA and CDR2 FQGTGA. In DNA form, the CDR3 reads TGTGCCAGCAGCTTAACGAGGCCCCCGGGTACGCAGTATTTT. The encoded protein is CASSLTRPPGTQYF.

The chain combines TRBV13 with TRBJ1-4; D unresolved. Trimming removed 5 bases at V and 8 bases at J, with 21 bases between. The CDR3 consists of 16 residues. Germline assignment: CDR1 PRHDT and CDR2 FYEKMQ (reference sequence). The CDR3 region is CASSRSVGRGEEKLFF. CDR3 bases: TGTGCCAGCAGCCGGTCGGTCGGGCGGGGTGAGGAAAAACTGTTTTTT. The full variable domain, with the rest looked up from reference TRBV13 and TRBJ1-4, is AAGVIQSPRHLIKEKRETATLKCYPIPRHDTVYWYQQGPGQDPQFLISFYEKMQSDKGSIPDRFSAQQFSDYHSELNMSSLELGDSALYFCASSRSVGRGEEKLFFGSGTQLSVL.

The chain is built from TRBV7-9 and TRBJ2-3, with TRBD2 matching over 7 bases. Germline CDR1 SEHNR, CDR2 FQNEAQ (reference sequence). V lost 4 bases and J lost 2; bases outside the gene matches: 3. The CDR3 length is 14 residues. In DNA form, the CDR3 reads TGTGCCAGCAGCTCTGGGACTACCACAGATACGCAGTATTTT. It codes for CASSSGTTTDTQYF.

The rearrangement uses TRBV12-3 or TRBV12-4 and TRBJ2-1; 9 bases fit TRBD1. With 1 base clipped from V and 7 bases from J, the junction kept 8 bases outside the gene matches. The CDR3 extends over 16 amino acids. The CDR3: CASSLDTGQGKNEQFF. For the CDR3, the DNA is TGTGCCAGCAGTTTAGACACGGGACAGGGTAAGAATGAGCAGTTCTTC.

The J gene is TRBJ1-4, the V gene TRBV7-9, with 8 bases lining up with TRBD1. After removal of 2 bases from V and 8 bases from J, the junction contained 1 base not matched to a gene. Germline loops: CDR1 SEHNR, CDR2 FQNEAQ (reference sequence). This CDR3 has 13 amino acids. The chain's CDR3 is CASSLTGGEKLFF. In nucleotides, the CDR3 is TGTGCCAGCAGCTTAACAGGGGGGGAAAAACTGTTTTTT.

This clonotype has more than one count but fewer than ten. Without the conserved terminal phenylalanine or tryptophan, this CDR3 likely stems from a read error. No DNA is shown, since the ends of the CDR3 on it are uncertain; the CDR3 is the one TCRdb lists. The chain uses TRBV9 and TRBJ2-7; the table calls TRBD1, which could not be checked here. Germline loops: CDR1 SGDLS, CDR2 YYNGEE. The CDR3 length equals 9 residues, ends included. The CDR3 reads CASSVGLNR.

To note about this clonotype: A much larger clone is a single base away; this may be a read error. Here the CDR3 reads CASKGLAGGFSYEQFF. CDR3 in DNA: TGTGCCAGCAAAGGACTAGCGGGAGGGTTCTCCTACGAGCAGTTCTTC. The chain combines TRBV25-1 with TRBJ2-1; 15 positions match TRBD2. V was pared by 7 bases and J by 10 bases, with 11 bases of the junction left unmatched. The CDR3 spans 16 residues. Germline CDR1 reads MGHDK; CDR2 reads SYGVNS.

The chain couples TRBV7-9 to TRBJ2-7; 8 positions match TRBD2. The V and J ends lost 2 bases and 3 bases, in that order; junction bases with no gene match: 12. The germline V gene has CDR1 SEHNR and CDR2 FQNEAQ (reference sequence). The CDR3 is 17 residues long. The CDR3 loop is CASSLRGLTSGHYEQYF. The CDR3 bases are TGTGCCAGCAGCTTAAGGGGACTTACTAGCGGACACTACGAGCAGTACTTC.

The chain joins TRBV9 to TRBJ2-1; 9 bases are a match to TRBD2. Germline V CDR1 and CDR2: SGDLS, YYNGEE. The CDR3 consists of 16 residues. J lost 9 bases, V lost 2 bases, and 12 bases had no gene match. CDR3 in amino acids: CASSVEPRGTSSEQFF. CDR3 coding DNA: TGTGCCAGCAGCGTCGAACCCAGAGGGACTAGCTCTGAGCAGTTCTTC.

This clonotype was found many times. The chain carries TRBV19 and TRBJ1-5; D is perhaps TRBD1 (6 bases). Germline V gene sequence: CDR1 LNHDA, CDR2 SQIVND (reference sequence). The CDR3 contains 15 residues. V was shortened by 3 bases and J by 3 bases, with 12 bases between the two germline ends. The CDR3 nucleotides are TGTGCCAGTAGTATCTGGGACACAAACAATCAGCCCCAGCATTTT. Residues: CASSIWDTNNQPQHF.

At least ten counts were recorded for this clonotype. This could be a read error, since a much larger clone is one nucleotide away. The V gene is TRBV19, the J gene TRBJ1-5; a weak D match, TRBD1 (5 bases). V was trimmed by 11 bases and J by 0 bases, leaving 17 bases between them. This CDR3 has 15 amino acids. Germline CDR1 is LNHDA and CDR2 is SQIVND (reference sequence). CDR3 coding DNA: TGTGCCTCCTCCAGGGCGGTAGATAGCAATCAGCCCCAGCATTTT. Amino acids: CASSRAVDSNQPQHF.

The rearrangement joins TRBV5-1 to TRBJ2-7; D may be TRBD1 (6 bases). Germline V lookup: CDR1 SGHRS, CDR2 YFSETQ. V lost 1 base to trimming and J lost 0 bases, with 11 bases between them. The CDR3 spans 15 residues. The CDR3 loop reads CASSLPGTSSYEQYF. The CDR3 DNA is TGCGCCAGCAGCTTGCCCGGGACAAGCTCCTACGAGCAGTACTTC.

This clonotype occurred many times. The chain couples TRBV5-6 to TRBJ2-3, with 9 nucleotides matching TRBD2. The junction had 2 bases not matched to a gene; V was cut back by 4 bases and J by 2 bases. The germline V gene has CDR1 SGHDT and CDR2 YYEEEE. The CDR3 totals 14 residues. The chain's CDR3 is CASSPGLATDTQYF. CDR3 DNA: TGTGCCAGCAGCCCGGGACTAGCCACAGATACGCAGTATTTT.

This clonotype was picked up many times. A read error may explain this, as a much larger clone is one base away. The genes are TRBV20-1 and TRBJ2-1; 15 nucleotides line up with TRBD2. V dropped 1 base and J dropped 7; count of bases not matched to a gene: 2. Germline CDR1 DFQATT, CDR2 SNEGSKA (reference sequence). CDR3 length: 15 residues. CDR3 sequence: CSARGGTSGRNEQFF. In DNA form, the CDR3 reads TGCAGTGCTAGAGGTGGGACTAGCGGGAGGAATGAGCAGTTCTTC.

Worth noting for this clonotype: With a much larger clone just one base away, this may be a read error. V and J are TRBV11-2 and TRBJ2-4, with TRBD1 matching 7 bases. J was trimmed by 8 bases and V by 5 bases; bases with no gene match: 6. The CDR3 loop spans 13 amino acids. The germline V gene encodes CDR1 SGHAT and CDR2 FQNNGV. In nucleotides, the CDR3 is TGTGCCAGCAGCAGGGGACAGCAAGACATTCAGTACTTC. Its protein is CASSRGQQDIQYF.

The V gene is TRBV15, the J gene TRBJ1-1; 9 positions agree with TRBD1. The V gene's germline CDR1 is LNHNV and CDR2 YYDKDF (reference sequence). This CDR3 has 17 residues. V lost 0 bases to trimming and J lost 8 bases; unmatched junction nucleotides: 13. In DNA, the CDR3 is TGTGCCACCAGCAGAGATACTGTCGGCCGGGACAGGGTCGAAGCTTTCTTT. Residues: CATSRDTVGRDRVEAFF.

The V gene is TRBV7-3, the J gene TRBJ2-3; D unclear. Between the trimmed V and J ends, which lost 4 bases and 6 bases, there was a span of 11 bases. The CDR3 is 13 amino acids. Looked up from germline, CDR1 is SGHTA and CDR2 is FQGTGA. The CDR3, as DNA: TGTGCCAGCAGCTCCAACTTCGGGGATACGCAGTATTTT. Its translation is CASSSNFGDTQYF.

This clonotype was observed once. One end of the junction does not line up with germline, which may come from a read error. The chain employs TRBV3-1 and TRBJ1-1, with 8 bases identical to TRBD1. The CDR3 consists of 14 residues. Looked up from germline, CDR1 is LGHDT and CDR2 is YNNKEL (reference sequence). The CDR3 DNA sequence: TGTGCCGGCAGAAGAGACAGGGGCGGCACTGAAGCTTTCTTT. This gives the protein CAGRRDRGGTEAFF.

The chain links TRBV24-1 to TRBJ2-3; possibly TRBD1 for D (6 bases). The CDR3 runs 15 residues. Trimming cost V 5 bases and J 4 bases, with 15 bases left between them. Germline V CDR1 and CDR2: KGHDR, SFDVKD. The CDR3 loop is CATSVGVGAADTQYF. DNA for the CDR3: TGTGCCACCAGTGTAGGGGTGGGGGCTGCAGATACGCAGTATTTT.

The chain recombines TRBV9 with TRBJ2-3, with D possibly matching TRBD2 (6 bases). Germline assignment: CDR1 SGDLS and CDR2 YYNGEE. V was cut by 8 bases and J by 2 bases, with 12 bases left in between. The CDR3 consists of 13 residues. CDR3 nucleotides: TGTGCCAGTCGTCCGGGACTCACAGATACGCAGTATTTT. Amino acid sequence: CASRPGLTDTQYF.

V usage is TRBV20-1 and J usage is TRBJ2-1; D could derive from TRBD1 or TRBD2 (6 bases each). The germline V gene has CDR1 DFQATT and CDR2 SNEGSKA (reference sequence). The CDR3 is made up of 17 amino acids. Trimming took off 3 bases at V and 4 bases at J, with 22 bases between the two ends. CDR3 DNA sequence: TGCAGTGCTAGGGGAGCCCCCCCAGGGGAGGTTTACAATGAGCAGTTCTTC. Its protein product is CSARGAPPGEVYNEQFF.

As to this clonotype: A junction boundary mismatches the germline segment, possibly from a read error. This chain's CDR3 is CASSGRDREDTGELSF. The CDR3 DNA reads TGTGCCAGTAGTGGCCGGGACAGGGAGGATACCGGGGAGCTGTCTTTT. The chain combines TRBV19 with TRBJ2-2, with 9 bases identical to TRBD1. CDR1 and CDR2 from the germline V gene are LNHDA and SQIVND (reference sequence). The CDR3 runs 16 residues.

V usage is TRBV7-9 and J usage is TRBJ2-1; the match to TRBD2 covers 7 bases. Per germline, CDR1 SEHNR and CDR2 FQNEAQ (reference sequence). The CDR3 length is 16 residues. The V segment lost 6 bases and the J segment 3 bases; nucleotides outside the gene matches: 11. This chain's CDR3 is CASRPQGASGYNEQFF. DNA of the CDR3: TGTGCCAGCAGACCCCAAGGGGCTAGCGGCTACAATGAGCAGTTCTTC.

About this clonotype: A junction boundary mismatches the germline segment, possibly from a read error. This chain joins TRBV5-1 and TRBJ2-5; the D is unclear. This CDR3 contains 13 residues. Germline assignment: CDR1 SGHRS and CDR2 YFSETQ. The CDR3 nucleotides read TGCGCCGGCAGCCACGGAAGGCAAGAGACCCAGTACTTC. Its translation: CAGSHGRQETQYF. The full variable domain, with the rest looked up from reference TRBV5-1 and TRBJ2-5, is KAGVTQTPRYLIKTRGQQVTLSCSPISGHRSVSWYQQTPGQGLQFLFEYFSETQRNKGNFPGRFSGRQFSNSRSEMNVSTLELGDSALYLCAGSHGRQETQYFGPGTRLLVL.

This clonotype has a count of ten or more. This chain links TRBV5-5 with TRBJ1-3, with D perhaps matching TRBD1 (5 bases). CDR3 length: 14 amino acids. Germline-derived CDR1 and CDR2 are SGHKS and YYEKEE (reference sequence). The V and J ends lost 0 bases and 4 bases respectively, with 8 bases between them. CDR3 residues: CASSLVRAGNTIYF. The DNA of the CDR3 is TGTGCCAGCAGCTTGGTCAGGGCCGGAAACACCATATATTTT.

Worth noting for this clonotype: The junction departs from germline at one end; a sequencing error may be responsible. V is TRBV20-1 and J is TRBJ1-1; the D is unclear. CDR1 and CDR2 (germline): DFQATT, SNEGSKA (reference sequence). The CDR3 sequence is 14 residues long. CDR3 amino acids: CSARDPRKNTGAFF. CDR3 coding DNA: TGCAGTGCTAGAGATCCTCGGAAGAACACTGGAGCTTTCTTT.